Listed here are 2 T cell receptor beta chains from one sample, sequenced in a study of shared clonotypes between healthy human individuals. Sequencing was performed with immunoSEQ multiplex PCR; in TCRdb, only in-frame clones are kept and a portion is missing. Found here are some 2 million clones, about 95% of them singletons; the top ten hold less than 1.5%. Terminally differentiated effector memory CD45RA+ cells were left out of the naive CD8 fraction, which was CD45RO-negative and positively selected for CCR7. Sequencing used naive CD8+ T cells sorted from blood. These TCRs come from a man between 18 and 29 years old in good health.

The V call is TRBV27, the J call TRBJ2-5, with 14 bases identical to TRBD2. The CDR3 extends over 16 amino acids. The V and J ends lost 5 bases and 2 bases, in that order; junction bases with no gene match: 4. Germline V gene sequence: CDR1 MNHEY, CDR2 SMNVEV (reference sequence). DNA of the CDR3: TGTGCCAGCAGTACAGGGACTAGCGGGGGTCAAGAGACCCAGTACTTC. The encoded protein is CASSTGTSGGQETQYF.

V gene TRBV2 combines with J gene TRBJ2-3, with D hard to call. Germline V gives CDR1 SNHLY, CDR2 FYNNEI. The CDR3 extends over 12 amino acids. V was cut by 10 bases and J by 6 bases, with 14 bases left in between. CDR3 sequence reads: CATLKIVDTQYF. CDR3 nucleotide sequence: TGTGCCACCCTTAAGATAGTCGATACGCAGTATTTT.